The 6 T cell receptor beta chains below all came from one sample that was sequenced in a study of blood T cell repertoires in COVID-19. The method was immunoSEQ multiplex PCR; TCRdb's version includes in-frame clones alone and lacks a portion of them. The sample includes 250,000 to 300,000 clones, 75% to 90% of them seen just once. Sequences were obtained from peripheral blood. These receptor sequences come from a woman between 45 and 60 years old with COVID-19, enrolled during active disease.

V usage is TRBV30 and J usage is TRBJ1-5; no clear D gene. This CDR3 region has 15 residues. The ends were cut back, 5 bases at V and 0 bases at J, with 14 bases in the middle. Germline V CDR1 and CDR2: GTSNPN, SVGIG (reference sequence). The CDR3 DNA sequence: TGTGCCTGGGCCCCTTCCGTGTTTAGCAATCAGCCCCAGCATTTT. The encoded protein is CAWAPSVFSNQPQHF.

Here the CDR3 reads CSGLRTSGRERSSYEQYF. Here the CDR3 DNA reads TGCAGCGGCCTCCGGACTAGCGGGAGGGAACGAAGCTCCTACGAGCAGTACTTC. The rearrangement links TRBV29-1 to TRBJ2-7, with 15 bases lining up with TRBD2. Per the germline V gene, CDR1 is SQVTM and CDR2 is ANQGSEA. The CDR3 consists of 18 residues. V dropped 7 bases and J dropped 0; count of bases not matched to a gene: 13.

As DNA, the CDR3 is TGTGCCAGCAGTCAGACAGGGATCGGTTCCGTTGAAAAACTGTTTTTT. Encoded protein: CASSQTGIGSVEKLFF. The V and J genes are TRBV28 and TRBJ1-4; 7 bases are shared with TRBD1. This CDR3 has 16 amino acids. Trimming took 5 bases from V and 7 from J; bases not matched to a gene: 13. The germline V gene has CDR1 MDHEN and CDR2 SYDVKM.

A note on this clone: This sample includes further DNA sequences coding for the same CDR3. The J gene is TRBJ1-2, the V gene TRBV30; 8 bases are shared with TRBD1. Germline V gene data show CDR1 as GTSNPN and CDR2 as SVGIG (reference sequence). Unmatched junction bases numbered 3, after V lost 2 bases and J lost 4 bases. The CDR3 has 13 residues. The CDR3: CAWSRDRPYGYTF. For the CDR3, the DNA is TGTGCCTGGAGTAGGGACAGGCCCTATGGCTACACCTTC. The full variable domain, with the rest looked up from reference TRBV30 and TRBJ1-2, is SQTIHQWPATLVQPVGSPLSLECTVEGTSNPNLYWYRQAAGRGLQLLFYSVGIGQISSEVPQNLSASRPQDRQFILSSKKLLLSDSGFYLCAWSRDRPYGYTFGSGTRLTVV.

The chain is built from TRBV2 and TRBJ1-4; D is unclear. Germline values: CDR1 SNHLY, CDR2 FYNNEI. Trimming removed 3 bases at V and 13 bases at J, with 9 bases between. The CDR3 consists of 11 residues. The CDR3 sequence is CASSEGSLLFF. Written as DNA, the CDR3 is TGTGCCAGCAGTGAGGGGAGTCTACTGTTTTTT.

The chain links TRBV18 to TRBJ2-1, with 10 bases that match TRBD1. V was pared by 4 bases and J by 2 bases, with 8 bases of the junction left unmatched. Germline V gene lookup returns CDR1 KGHSH and CDR2 LQKENI. This CDR3 has 17 amino acids. CDR3 residues: CASSRDPGQGTYNEQFF. Written as DNA, the CDR3 is TGTGCCAGCTCACGTGACCCGGGACAGGGGACCTACAATGAGCAGTTCTTC.